The clone carrying this T cell receptor beta chain turned up a few times. Its antigen is not known. This sample stems from a study of T cells and copy number aberrations in small-cell lung cancer. Broader study findings: Tumors showed lower T-cell density, richness and clonality than adjacent lung, though density did not differ significantly.

Clones were sequenced by immunoSEQ multiplex PCR, and TCRdb holds only the in-frame ones, with some missing. Of about 7,500 clones in the sample, roughly four fifths were seen once. V lost 4 bases, J lost 8 bases, and 6 bases stayed unmatched. This CDR3 comprises 14 residues. Looked up from germline, CDR1 is SGHRS and CDR2 is YFSETQ. Sequences were obtained from normal tissue next to the tumor. The gene calls are TRBV5-1 and TRBJ1-4, with 9 bases matching TRBD1. The source is a woman in her forties or fifties with small cell lung cancer. CDR3: CASSRTGEEEKLFF. The CDR3 nucleotides are TGCGCCAGCAGCCGGACAGGGGAGGAGGAAAAACTGTTTTTT.